The 14 T cell receptor beta chains listed next were all sequenced from one sample in a study of OX40 agonist ivuxolimab in advanced cancers. Profiled with immunoSEQ multiplex PCR; TCRdb holds only in-frame clones, not every one. The sample consists of some 50,000 clones, around 89% of them appearing once. The specimen was CD4+ or CD8+ T cells sorted from blood, collected in a trial of the OX40 agonist ivuxolimab. These receptors were collected from an adult with an advanced solid tumor such as melanoma, head and neck, liver or kidney cancer.

The chain recombines TRBV27 with TRBJ1-2, with a weak D call TRBD1 (5 bases). The CDR3 is made up of 14 amino acids. Germline CDR1 reads MNHEY; CDR2 reads SMNVEV (reference sequence). Trimming took 3 bases from V and 7 from J, leaving 15 bases between them. The CDR3 DNA follows: TGTGCCAGCAGTTTTGGAACCCCGGGGGGTGGCTACACCTTC. It yields the protein CASSFGTPGGGYTF.

The V gene is TRBV5-4, the J gene TRBJ2-7; unclear D gene. Per the germline V gene, CDR1 is SGHNT and CDR2 is YYREEE (reference sequence). The CDR3 has 14 amino acids. V gave up 4 bases and J gave up 2 bases, with 13 bases separating them. The CDR3 loop reads CASSPNQRAYEQYF. CDR3 nucleotides: TGTGCCAGCAGCCCTAACCAAAGGGCCTACGAGCAGTACTTC.

The rearrangement uses TRBV6-5 and TRBJ2-3; D unclear. The germline CDR1 and CDR2 sequences are MNHEY and SVGAGI. This CDR3 is 13 amino acids long. Deletions cut 0 bases from V and 5 bases from J, with 6 bases between. The CDR3 coding sequence is TGTGCCAGCAGTTACTCTGGAGTAGATACGCAGTATTTT. Its translation: CASSYSGVDTQYF.

This chain joins TRBV7-2 and TRBJ2-3; D perhaps matches TRBD2 (6 bases). Germline V gene data show CDR1 as SGHTA and CDR2 as FQGNSA. With 8 bases removed from V and 8 bases from J, the gap between germline ends came to 17 bases. This CDR3 region has 13 residues. This CDR3 reads CASHPRDFGTQYF. The CDR3 bases are TGTGCCAGCCACCCTCGGGACTTCGGTACGCAGTATTTT.

This rearrangement joins TRBV19 to TRBJ2-7, with 7 positions matching TRBD1. This CDR3 has 14 residues. CDR1 is LNHDA, CDR2 SQIVND, per germline (reference sequence). The V and J ends lost 6 bases and 2 bases, in that order; junction bases with no gene match: 7. CDR3 sequence reads: CASRTTGTAYEQYF. The CDR3 DNA is TGTGCCAGTAGGACAACCGGGACAGCCTACGAGCAGTACTTC.

This chain connects TRBV5-8 to TRBJ1-5; D gene unclear. Trimming pared 4 bases from V and 7 bases from J, leaving 24 bases between. Per the germline V gene, CDR1 is SGHTS and CDR2 is YDEGEE. This CDR3 comprises 17 residues. The CDR3 DNA sequence: TGTGCCAGCAGCCGCCCCCTAACGGGATCCGATTTCCAGCCCCAGCATTTT. Translation gives CASSRPLTGSDFQPQHF.

In regard to this clone: Germline is not matched at one junction end, which may reflect a read error. The chain links TRBV15 to TRBJ2-5, with D possibly matching TRBD2 (7 bases). Germline V gene data show CDR1 as LNHNV and CDR2 as YYDKDF (reference sequence). The CDR3 spans 16 residues. CDR3 DNA sequence: TGTGCCACCAGCCCCCGGGGGGCCGAGTACCAAGAGGCCCAGTACTTC. Translated, it gives CATSPRGAEYQEAQYF. The full variable domain, completed using reference TRBV15 and TRBJ2-5, is DAMVIQNPRYQVTQFGKPVTLSCSQTLNHNVMYWYQQKSSQAPKLLFHYYDKDFNNEADTPDNFQSRRPNTSFCFLDIRSPGLGDTAMYLCATSPRGAEYQEAQYFGPGTRLLVL.

The chain recombines TRBV4-2 with TRBJ2-1; tentative D call: TRBD2 (6 bases). Germline CDR1 LGHNA, CDR2 YNFKEQ. This CDR3 spans 14 amino acids. Deletions cut 4 bases from V and 7 bases from J, with 14 bases between. Here the CDR3 reads CASSPGTRGNEQFF. In DNA form, the CDR3 reads TGTGCCAGCAGCCCGGGGACTCGCGGAAATGAGCAGTTCTTC.

CDR3 protein: CASTRDVSSYEQYF. The CDR3 nucleotides are TGTGCCAGCACCCGGGACGTAAGCTCCTACGAGCAGTACTTC. The J gene is TRBJ2-7, the V gene TRBV6-1; D may be TRBD1 or TRBD2 (5 bases each). The CDR3 sequence is 14 residues long. Germline lookup yields CDR1 MNHNS and CDR2 SASEGT. V was shortened by 7 bases and J by 0 bases, with 13 bases between the two germline ends.

The chain links TRBV21-1 to TRBJ2-3; the table's D call, TRBD1, was not checked against the DNA. TRBV21-1 corresponds to a pseudogene. CDR3 length: 14 residues. This CDR3 reads CASSMGWLGDTQYF. The DNA for the CDR3 is TGTGCCAGCAGCATGGGCTGGCTGGGAGATACGCAGTATTTT.

The gene calls are TRBV29-1 and TRBJ1-5, with D perhaps TRBD1 (5 bases). This CDR3 spans 13 amino acids. The germline V gene has CDR1 SQVTM and CDR2 ANQGSEA. The V and J ends lost 6 bases and 4 bases respectively, with 13 bases between them. The CDR3 DNA follows: TGCAGCGTCGCCACGGGGGGGAATCAGCCCCAGCATTTT. As protein: CSVATGGNQPQHF.

This sequence joins TRBV27 and TRBJ1-4; tentative D call: TRBD1 (6 bases). Trimming shortened V by 5 bases and J by 0 bases, and 13 bases separated the two germline ends. From germline, CDR1 is MNHEY and CDR2 SMNVEV (reference sequence). This CDR3 is 16 amino acids long. CDR3 in DNA: TGTGCCAGCAGTGCGATAGGGGGATCAACTAATGAAAAACTGTTTTTT. Protein: CASSAIGGSTNEKLFF.

The chain is built from TRBV27 and TRBJ2-1; the D gene is possibly TRBD1 (6 bases). The CDR3 is made up of 14 amino acids. Germline CDR1 reads MNHEY; CDR2 reads SMNVEV (reference sequence). V lost 5 bases and J lost 4, with 12 bases in between. The CDR3 here is CASSQGTRYNEQFF. CDR3 DNA: TGTGCCAGCAGTCAGGGGACACGTTACAATGAGCAGTTCTTC.

The CDR3 region is CASSLTIAGDSTDTQYF. Written as DNA, the CDR3 is TGCGCCAGCAGCCTTACGATAGCGGGGGATTCCACAGATACGCAGTATTTT. The chain carries TRBV4-1 and TRBJ2-3; 9 nucleotides agree with TRBD2. Germline trimming cut 4 bases from V and 2 bases from J; bases unmatched to any gene: 10. In germline, CDR1 is MGHRA, CDR2 YSYEKL. The CDR3 is 17 amino acids.